These 23 T cell receptor beta chains came from one sample sequenced in a study of naive and memory T cell subsets. The beta constant-region primer was an equimolar mix of two oligonucleotides covering TRBC1 and TRBC2. TCRdb re-called the UMI-ligation and nested PCR reads through MiXCR, storing one row per CDR3 protein. The sample records 84,000 or so distinct CDR3 sequences, about 7% being singletons. Sequences were obtained from central memory CD4+ T cells from blood. Source of these receptors: a human donor in good health.

This clonotype occurred many times. This chain connects TRBV7-2 to TRBJ2-3; tentatively, D is TRBD1 (5 bases). Looked up from germline, CDR1 is SGHTA and CDR2 is FQGNSA. Deletions cut 5 bases from V and 3 bases from J, with 18 bases between. The CDR3 is made up of 16 amino acids. The CDR3 coding sequence is TGTGCCAGCAGCCACTCCAGGGCAAGGGGAACAGATACGCAGTATTTT. Translation gives CASSHSRARGTDTQYF. The full variable domain, in which reference TRBV7-2 and TRBJ2-3 provide the parts outside the CDR3, is GAGVSQSPSNKVTEKGKDVELRCDPISGHTALYWYRQSLGQGLEFLIYFQGNSAPDKSGLPSDRFSAERTGGSVSTLTIQRTQQEDSAVYLCASSHSRARGTDTQYFGPGTRLTVL.

This chain links TRBV10-1 with TRBJ1-5; 11 nucleotides align to TRBD1. The CDR3 is 17 residues long. Germline CDR1 is WNHNN and CDR2 is SYGVQD (reference sequence). The CDR3 DNA follows: TGCAGTGCTCCTAACAACCGAGGGGGACAGGGGGGTCAGCCCCAGCATTTT. Translation: CSAPNNRGGQGGQPQHF.

This clonotype showed up many times. The J gene is TRBJ1-5, the V gene TRBV6-2 or TRBV6-3, with unresolved D. The V end was cut by 5 bases, the J end by 1 base, with 3 bases between. The CDR3 contains 12 residues. Per germline, CDR1 MNHEY and CDR2 SVGEGT. The CDR3 protein is CASSKSNQPQHF. In nucleotides, the CDR3 is TGTGCCAGCAGTAAGAGCAATCAGCCCCAGCATTTT.

V usage is TRBV6-5 and J usage is TRBJ2-1; the D gene is possibly TRBD1 (5 bases). This CDR3 comprises 16 residues. Trimming removed 0 bases from V and 6 bases from J, with 15 bases in between. CDR1 is MNHEY, CDR2 SVGAGI, per germline. CDR3 nucleotide sequence: TGTGCCAGCAGTTACTCGTTCAGGGAAACGGGCAATGAGCAGTTCTTC. It translates to CASSYSFRETGNEQFF.

This clonotype has at least ten counts. This rearrangement joins TRBV28 to TRBJ1-1; no reliable D call. Trimming cost V 8 bases and J 10 bases, with 11 bases left between them. The germline V gene encodes CDR1 MDHEN and CDR2 SYDVKM. This CDR3 region has 10 residues. Here the CDR3 DNA reads TGTGCCAGCGCCCGGATTCGAGCTTTCTTT. Residues: CASARIRAFF. The full variable domain, its missing parts supplied by reference TRBV28 and TRBJ1-1, is DVKVTQSSRYLVKRTGEKVFLECVQDMDHENMFWYRQDPGLGLRLIYFSYDVKMKEKGDIPEGYSVSREKKERFSLILESASTNQTSMYLCASARIRAFFGQGTRLTVV.

This clonotype has a count of ten or more. The chain combines TRBV6-2 or TRBV6-3 with TRBJ2-5; D gene unclear. Trimming removed 0 bases at V and 4 bases at J, with 18 bases between. The CDR3 sequence is 17 residues long. CDR1 MNHEY and CDR2 SVGEGT come from the germline V gene. The CDR3 reads CASSYSSSVKSAETQYF. The CDR3, as DNA: TGTGCCAGCAGTTACTCCTCGAGCGTGAAGTCGGCAGAGACCCAGTACTTC.

The chain recombines TRBV24-1 with TRBJ2-1; D gene ambiguous. Germline lookup yields CDR1 KGHDR and CDR2 SFDVKD. The length of the CDR3 is 16 residues. The V end was cut by 1 base, the J end by 7 bases, with 16 bases between. The CDR3 is CATSDFLRTAWNEQFF. The CDR3 region has the DNA TGTGCCACCAGTGATTTCCTCCGGACGGCTTGGAATGAGCAGTTCTTC.

This clonotype showed up many times. This chain connects TRBV2 to TRBJ1-1; perhaps TRBD1 as D (5 bases). Trimming left V 4 bases short and J 1 base short, with 7 bases between. Germline CDR1 reads SNHLY; CDR2 reads FYNNEI. The CDR3 runs 13 residues. The CDR3 DNA sequence: TGTGCCAGCAGTGGTCAGGGGAACACTGAAGCTTTCTTT. Protein: CASSGQGNTEAFF.

The chain recombines TRBV20-1 with TRBJ1-2, with D unresolved. Germline V gene lookup returns CDR1 DFQATT and CDR2 SNEGSKA (reference sequence). V lost 7 bases and J lost 5, with 14 bases in between. This CDR3 region has 12 residues. CDR3 coding DNA: TGCAGTGAGGACCGTGGCGGGTATGGCTACACCTTC. Amino acids: CSEDRGGYGYTF.

This clonotype was picked up many times. The rearrangement links TRBV15 to TRBJ1-5; D not resolved. Per the germline V gene, CDR1 is LNHNV and CDR2 is YYDKDF (reference sequence). V was trimmed by 1 base and J by 0 bases, leaving 13 bases between them. The CDR3 consists of 17 residues. The CDR3: CATSRAGVVHSNQPQHF. CDR3 DNA: TGTGCCACCAGCAGAGCTGGGGTCGTTCATAGCAATCAGCCCCAGCATTTT. Looking up the rest from reference TRBV15 and TRBJ1-5 gives the full variable domain: DAMVIQNPRYQVTQFGKPVTLSCSQTLNHNVMYWYQQKSSQAPKLLFHYYDKDFNNEADTPDNFQSRRPNTSFCFLDIRSPGLGDTAMYLCATSRAGVVHSNQPQHFGDGTRLSIL.

V gene TRBV6-2 or TRBV6-3 combines with J gene TRBJ2-1, with 10 bases fitting TRBD1. The junction had 10 bases not matched to a gene; V was cut back by 5 bases and J by 6 bases. The CDR3 has 16 residues. In germline, CDR1 is MNHEY, CDR2 SVGEGT. The CDR3 region is CASSDTGTGAFNEQFF. CDR3 DNA sequence: TGTGCCAGCAGTGATACCGGGACAGGGGCCTTCAATGAGCAGTTCTTC.

This clonotype was picked up many times. The CDR3 nucleotides read TGTGCCAGCAGCCCCCCGGGAAGGGACTATGGCTACACCTTC. It codes for CASSPPGRDYGYTF. The J gene is TRBJ1-2, the V gene TRBV28; D gene ambiguous. The germline CDR1 and CDR2 sequences are MDHEN and SYDVKM. This CDR3 comprises 14 residues. Trimming pared 6 bases from V and 3 bases from J, leaving 14 bases between.

The chain couples TRBV3-1 to TRBJ2-2; D perhaps matches TRBD1 (5 bases). Germline CDR1 LGHDT, CDR2 YNNKEL (reference sequence). V was cut by 7 bases and J by 1 base, with 22 bases left in between. This CDR3 comprises 18 residues. The DNA for the CDR3 is TGTGCCAGCATGGGGCTTTCCCCTCTTAGTCGGAACACCGGGGAGCTGTTTTTT. It yields the protein CASMGLSPLSRNTGELFF.

The table lists this clonotype with a few counts. The V and J genes are TRBV6-6 and TRBJ2-3; TRBD2 matches 8 bases. This CDR3 has 17 residues. Germline loops: CDR1 MNHNY, CDR2 SVGAGI (reference sequence). The J segment lost 2 bases and the V segment lost 0 bases, leaving 7 bases of the junction unmatched. This CDR3 is CASSYSGTRGITDTQYF. CDR3 DNA: TGTGCCAGCAGTTACTCGGGGACTAGGGGGATCACAGATACGCAGTATTTT.

This clonotype was observed a handful of times. This chain joins TRBV2 and TRBJ1-1, with no clear D. This CDR3 has 13 residues. Between the trimmed V and J ends, which lost 5 bases and 2 bases, there was a span of 9 bases. The germline CDR1 and CDR2 sequences are SNHLY and FYNNEI. Here the CDR3 reads CASSPRPNTEAFF. The CDR3 nucleotides are TGTGCCAGCAGTCCCCGACCAAACACTGAAGCTTTCTTT.

This clonotype was seen a handful of times. The V and J genes are TRBV6-5 and TRBJ1-5, with D maybe TRBD1 (6 bases). The CDR3 totals 15 residues. The germline V gene has CDR1 MNHEY and CDR2 SVGAGI. Trimming left V 5 bases short and J 1 base short, with 12 bases between. The CDR3 nucleotides read TGTGCCAGCAGTGCCCAGGGGATCAGCAATCAGCCCCAGCATTTT. This translates into CASSAQGISNQPQHF.

The chain is built from TRBV4-2 and TRBJ2-5; the match to TRBD2 covers 11 bases. CDR1 is LGHNA and CDR2 is YNFKEQ in the germline V gene. CDR3 length equals 17 residues. J lost 5 bases, V lost 3 bases, and 11 bases had no gene match. This CDR3 reads CASSQGTSGGYRETQYF. CDR3 nucleotide sequence: TGTGCCAGCAGCCAGGGAACTAGCGGGGGCTACAGGGAGACCCAGTACTTC.

Only one count was recorded for this clonotype. A much larger clone sits a single nucleotide away, making a read error possible. CDR3 sequence reads: CATRRALGQANYGYTF. CDR3 bases: TGTGCCACCAGAAGAGCCCTCGGACAGGCTAACTATGGCTACACCTTC. This sequence joins TRBV15 and TRBJ1-2, with 7 bases that match TRBD1. The germline V gene encodes CDR1 LNHNV and CDR2 YYDKDF (reference sequence). The CDR3 sequence is 16 residues long.

This clonotype was seen repeatedly, ten times or more. V gene TRBV28 combines with J gene TRBJ1-1; D not certain. Germline V gene lookup returns CDR1 MDHEN and CDR2 SYDVKM. Between the trimmed V and J ends, which lost 2 bases and 1 base, there was a span of 11 bases. The CDR3 is 15 amino acids. CDR3 DNA sequence: TGTGCCAGCAGTTTACCCAACCCATGGAACACTGAAGCTTTCTTT. Translation: CASSLPNPWNTEAFF.

This clonotype was found a few times. CDR3 loop: CSARPQWEGRHEQYF. The CDR3 bases are TGCAGTGCTAGACCCCAATGGGAGGGCCGGCACGAGCAGTACTTC. V usage is TRBV20-1 and J usage is TRBJ2-7; the match to TRBD2 covers 7 bases. The junction had 12 bases not matched to a gene; V was cut back by 2 bases and J by 5 bases. The CDR3 runs to 15 residues. Germline lookup yields CDR1 DFQATT and CDR2 SNEGSKA (reference sequence).

This clonotype was recorded at least ten times. The V gene is TRBV2, the J gene TRBJ2-7; D is ambiguous. The CDR3 spans 13 residues. V was trimmed by 7 bases and J by 9 bases, leaving 19 bases between them. Germline V gene data show CDR1 as SNHLY and CDR2 as FYNNEI. The CDR3, as DNA: TGTGCCAGCAACACAAATTCGGAGATGGCGCAGTACTTC. Translated: CASNTNSEMAQYF. The entire variable domain, with the rest obtained from reference TRBV2 and TRBJ2-7, is as follows: EPEVTQTPSHQVTQMGQEVILRCVPISNHLYFYWYRQILGQKVEFLVSFYNNEISEKSEIFDDQFSVERPDGSNFTLKIRSTKLEDSAMYFCASNTNSEMAQYFGPGTRLTVT.

This clonotype was counted once. The chain joins TRBV3-1 to TRBJ2-3; 10 bases align to TRBD2. This CDR3 comprises 13 residues. The germline V gene encodes CDR1 LGHDT and CDR2 YNNKEL (reference sequence). Trimming took 3 bases from V and 10 from J; bases not matched to a gene: 4. The CDR3 protein is CASSHGLAAAQYF. CDR3 nucleotide sequence: TGTGCCAGCAGCCATGGACTAGCGGCGGCGCAGTATTTT.

This clonotype was seen repeatedly, ten times or more. This chain's CDR3 is CASSLLPLGTYNEQFF. The CDR3 DNA reads TGTGCCAGCAGTCTCCTCCCCCTGGGGACCTACAATGAGCAGTTCTTC. J is TRBJ2-1 and V is TRBV27; no firm D call. Between the trimmed V and J ends, which lost 5 bases and 2 bases, there was a span of 16 bases. The CDR3 is 16 residues long. Germline V gene sequence: CDR1 MNHEY, CDR2 SMNVEV (reference sequence).